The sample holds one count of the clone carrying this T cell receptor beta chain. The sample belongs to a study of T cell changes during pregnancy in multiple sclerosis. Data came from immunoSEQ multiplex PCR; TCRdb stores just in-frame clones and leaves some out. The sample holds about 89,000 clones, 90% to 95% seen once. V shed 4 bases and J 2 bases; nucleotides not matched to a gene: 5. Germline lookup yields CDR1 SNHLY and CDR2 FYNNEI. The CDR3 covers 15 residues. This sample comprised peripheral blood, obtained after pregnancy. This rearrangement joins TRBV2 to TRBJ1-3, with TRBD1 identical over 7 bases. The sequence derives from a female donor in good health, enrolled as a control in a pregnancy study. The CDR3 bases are TGTGCCAGCAGTGGATACAGGGGAACTGGAAACACCATATATTTT. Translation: CASSGYRGTGNTIYF.